The 17 T cell receptor beta chains below all came from one sample that was sequenced in a study of blood T cell repertoires in COVID-19 (dated by TCRdb to 2019 to 2021). Library preparation was by the immunoSEQ multiplex PCR assay. As stored in TCRdb, this immuneACCESS dataset retains in-frame rearrangements with V and J assigned. A fraction of the clones does not appear; measured against another copy, unresolved V genes explain less than half of the discrepancy, and the remainder lacks a known reason. Here the sample has 150,000 or so clones; around 91% occur a single time. Around an eighth of the sample goes to the ten largest clones. Sequenced sample: peripheral blood. Receptor source: a man aged 18 to 30 with COVID-19, enrolled during active disease.

The J gene is TRBJ2-7, the V gene TRBV15, with D maybe TRBD1 (5 bases). V shed 3 bases and J shed 7 bases, with 10 bases lying between them. The CDR3 extends over 12 amino acids. CDR1 is LNHNV and CDR2 is YYDKDF in the germline V gene (reference sequence). The CDR3 reads CATSSGQGEQYF. In nucleotides, the CDR3 is TGTGCCACCAGCAGTGGCCAGGGAGAGCAGTACTTC.

This sequence joins TRBV11-2 and TRBJ2-5; 7 nucleotides line up with TRBD2. The V and J ends lost 8 bases and 0 bases, in that order; junction bases with no gene match: 3. The germline CDR1 and CDR2 sequences are SGHAT and FQNNGV. The CDR3 is 13 amino acids. The CDR3 DNA is TGTGCCAGCGGGGGACTAAACCAAGAGACCCAGTACTTC. Protein: CASGGLNQETQYF.

V usage is TRBV18 and J usage is TRBJ1-4; D may be TRBD1 (6 bases). This CDR3 has 15 residues. Germline-derived CDR1 and CDR2 are KGHSH and LQKENI. Trimming left V 2 bases short and J 0 bases short, with 7 bases between. The CDR3 loop reads CASSPTGTTNEKLFF. Written as DNA, the CDR3 is TGTGCCAGCTCACCAACAGGGACAACTAATGAAAAACTGTTTTTT.

This clone has just one count. CDR3 coding DNA: TGTGCCAGCAGCTTAGACGGGAGTCCCATTAAAGAGACCCAGTACTTC. This sequence encodes CASSLDGSPIKETQYF. This chain connects TRBV7-3 to TRBJ2-5; TRBD2 is a possible D gene (6 bases). Germline CDR1 is SGHTA and CDR2 is FQGTGA. V was cut by 2 bases and J by 3 bases, with 16 bases left in between. The CDR3 spans 16 residues.

The chain recombines TRBV9 with TRBJ2-1; maybe TRBD1 (5 bases). V was cut by 5 bases and J by 2 bases, with 11 bases left in between. This CDR3 spans 14 amino acids. Germline lookup yields CDR1 SGDLS and CDR2 YYNGEE. The CDR3 DNA reads TGTGCCAGCAGTGGAAAGGGGACCTACAATGAGCAGTTCTTC. It encodes CASSGKGTYNEQFF.

J is TRBJ1-1 and V is TRBV24-1; weak D call: TRBD1 (5 bases). CDR3 size: 13 residues. The germline CDR1 and CDR2 sequences are KGHDR and SFDVKD. Trimming pared 8 bases from V and 0 bases from J, leaving 9 bases between. As DNA, the CDR3 is TGTGCCACCACCTCAGGGTTGAACACTGAAGCTTTCTTT. This translates into CATTSGLNTEAFF.

This chain connects TRBV6-2 or TRBV6-3 to TRBJ2-1; 11 nucleotides agree with TRBD2. The CDR3 totals 16 residues. Per germline, CDR1 MNHEY and CDR2 SVGEGT. V shed 6 bases, J shed 4 bases, and the junction held 8 bases outside the gene matches. The CDR3 here is CASSTGLAGRYNEQFF. CDR3 in DNA: TGTGCCAGCAGCACCGGACTAGCGGGTCGGTACAATGAGCAGTTCTTC.

CDR3 sequence reads: CASSTQPSGREDEQFF. For the CDR3, the DNA is TGTGCCAGCAGCACACAGCCTAGCGGGAGGGAGGATGAGCAGTTCTTC. This chain joins TRBV11-3 and TRBJ2-1; 12 bases map to TRBD2. In germline, CDR1 is SGHNT, CDR2 YENEEA. V trimming: 5 bases; J trimming: 8 bases; junction bases outside the gene matches: 10. The CDR3 contains 16 residues.

The chain links TRBV3-1 (or the pseudogene TRBV3-2) to TRBJ2-2, with D maybe TRBD2 (6 bases). V gave up 4 bases and J gave up 6 bases, with 9 bases separating them. Germline-derived CDR1 and CDR2 are LGHDT and YNNKEL (reference sequence). This CDR3 is built from 13 residues. CDR3 loop: CASSRREPGELFF. CDR3 nucleotides: TGTGCCAGCAGCCGGAGGGAACCCGGGGAGCTGTTTTTT.

The V and J genes are TRBV5-1 and TRBJ2-5; TRBD2 aligns across 9 bases. The CDR3 has 16 residues. The V gene end was trimmed by 1 base and the J gene end by 1 base; junction bases not matched to a gene: 5. Germline V CDR1 and CDR2: SGHRS, YFSETQ. CDR3 sequence reads: CASSLLSSGTQETQYF. In nucleotides, the CDR3 is TGCGCCAGCAGCTTGTTGTCTAGCGGGACCCAAGAGACCCAGTACTTC.

This sequence joins TRBV11-2 and TRBJ2-3; 8 bases match TRBD2. The CDR3 consists of 16 residues. The V gene's germline CDR1 is SGHAT and CDR2 FQNNGV. V shed 5 bases and J 6 bases; nucleotides not matched to a gene: 13. The CDR3 coding sequence is TGTGCCAGCAGCGCCCGGGAGGGGACCGGCCGCGATACGCAGTATTTT. The encoded protein is CASSAREGTGRDTQYF.

This chain links TRBV29-1 with TRBJ2-7, with D possibly TRBD2 on 5 matching bases. This CDR3 contains 14 residues. The germline gives CDR1 SQVTM, CDR2 ANQGSEA. The V end was cut by 5 bases, the J end by 1 base, with 15 bases between. CDR3 DNA sequence: TGCAGCGTTTCCGGGATTCAAAGTTCCTACGAGCAGTACTTC. It encodes CSVSGIQSSYEQYF.

This rearrangement joins TRBV5-1 to TRBJ2-4; 7 bases map to TRBD1. The CDR3 covers 17 residues. Germline values: CDR1 SGHRS, CDR2 YFSETQ. J was trimmed by 3 bases and V by 0 bases; bases with no gene match: 9. For the CDR3, the DNA is TGCGCCAGCAGCTTGGAGGCGACAGGGATTGTCAAAAACATTCAGTACTTC. Translation gives CASSLEATGIVKNIQYF. The whole variable domain, remainder taken from reference TRBV5-1 and TRBJ2-4, is KAGVTQTPRYLIKTRGQQVTLSCSPISGHRSVSWYQQTPGQGLQFLFEYFSETQRNKGNFPGRFSGRQFSNSRSEMNVSTLELGDSALYLCASSLEATGIVKNIQYFGAGTRLSVL.

V is TRBV7-2 and J is TRBJ1-2; 7 bases fit TRBD1. Germline CDR1 is SGHTA and CDR2 is FQGNSA. V gave up 1 base and J gave up 8 bases; unmatched junction bases: 7. This CDR3 has 14 residues. The CDR3 DNA reads TGTGCCAGCAGCTTAGAATCCCACAGGGGCGGCTACACCTTC. Protein product: CASSLESHRGGYTF.

This sequence joins TRBV7-6 and TRBJ1-5; perhaps TRBD1 as D (5 bases). The CDR3 contains 15 residues. V dropped 2 bases and J dropped 3 bases, with 11 bases sitting between them. CDR1 and CDR2 from the germline V gene are SGHVS and FNYEAQ. The CDR3 region is CASSLLTGPNQPQHF. For the CDR3, the DNA is TGTGCCAGCAGCTTATTAACAGGCCCCAATCAGCCCCAGCATTTT.

V and J are TRBV5-1 and TRBJ2-2; 9 bases map to TRBD1. V lost 4 bases and J lost 2; bases outside the gene matches: 3. Germline V CDR1 and CDR2: SGHRS, YFSETQ. This CDR3 is 15 amino acids long. The DNA of the CDR3 is TGCGCCAGCAGCGGGACAGGGTTTAACACCGGGGAGCTGTTTTTT. It yields the protein CASSGTGFNTGELFF. The complete variable domain, with remaining parts taken from reference TRBV5-1 and TRBJ2-2, reads KAGVTQTPRYLIKTRGQQVTLSCSPISGHRSVSWYQQTPGQGLQFLFEYFSETQRNKGNFPGRFSGRQFSNSRSEMNVSTLELGDSALYLCASSGTGFNTGELFFGEGSRLTVL.

The gene calls are TRBV14 and TRBJ2-3, with 9 bases lining up with TRBD2. This CDR3 is built from 17 residues. Germline assignment: CDR1 SGHDN and CDR2 FVKESK. Unmatched junction bases numbered 5, after V lost 0 bases and J lost 1 base. CDR3 nucleotides: TGTGCCAGCAGCCAAGATAGCCTAGCGGGACGCACAGATACGCAGTATTTT. This translates into CASSQDSLAGRTDTQYF.